These 14 T cell receptor beta chains share one sample of origin, sequenced in a study of control samples from healthy donors and cancer patients. TCRdb's table, derived via immunoSEQ multiplex PCR, lists solely in-frame clones and lacks some. The repertoire holds about 160,000 clones, with about 93% as singletons. Specimen: blood. All receptors come from a woman in her 30s in good health.

The chain recombines TRBV5-6 with TRBJ1-2, with D unresolved. Per germline, CDR1 SGHDT and CDR2 YYEEEE. Trimming removed 1 base from V and 4 bases from J, with 11 bases in between. CDR3 length: 14 amino acids. The CDR3 region is CASSLRATPYGYTF. For the CDR3, the DNA is TGTGCCAGCAGCTTGAGGGCCACGCCCTATGGCTACACCTTC.

Only one count was recorded for this clone. V gene TRBV30 combines with J gene TRBJ2-6, with TRBD1 identical over 11 bases. The CDR3 is 15 amino acids. CDR1 is GTSNPN, CDR2 SVGIG, per germline (reference sequence). After removal of 5 bases from V and 1 base from J, the junction contained 1 base not matched to a gene. The CDR3 region is CAWGTGGSGANVLTF. DNA of the CDR3: TGTGCCTGGGGGACAGGGGGGTCTGGGGCCAACGTCCTGACTTTC.

This sequence joins TRBV4-1 and TRBJ2-7; the match to TRBD2 covers 11 bases. Germline-derived CDR1 and CDR2 are MGHRA and YSYEKL. CDR3 length equals 15 residues. V lost 4 bases, J lost 1 base, and 3 bases stayed unmatched. The DNA of the CDR3 is TGCGCCAGCAGCCTTAGCGGGGGGGAATCCTACGAGCAGTACTTC. Its translation: CASSLSGGESYEQYF.

This sequence joins TRBV4-1 and TRBJ1-6; D not certain. The ends were cut back, 0 bases at V and 10 bases at J, with 10 bases in the middle. This CDR3 has 14 residues. Germline assignment: CDR1 MGHRA and CDR2 YSYEKL. The CDR3 DNA sequence: TGCGCCAGCAGCCAAGAGGAACTGTTCTCACCCCTCCACTTT. Translating it yields CASSQEELFSPLHF.

The chain couples TRBV9 to TRBJ2-7; tentatively, D is TRBD2 (6 bases). Germline V gene data show CDR1 as SGDLS and CDR2 as YYNGEE. The germline V and J ends were trimmed by 5 bases and 3 bases, with 24 bases remaining between them. CDR3 length: 17 residues. CDR3 residues: CASSHPSETRGVYEQYF. DNA of the CDR3: TGTGCCAGCAGTCACCCCTCGGAGACTAGAGGGGTCTACGAGCAGTACTTC.

The J gene is TRBJ1-4, the V gene TRBV19, with 7 bases fitting TRBD1. The CDR3 totals 15 residues. In germline, CDR1 is LNHDA, CDR2 SQIVND (reference sequence). Trimming at V came to 5 bases and at J to 8 bases, leaving 11 bases not matched to a gene. In nucleotides, the CDR3 is TGTGCCAGTAGTCCTCGACAGGGTGAAAGGGAAAAACTGTTTTTT. It is translated as CASSPRQGEREKLFF.

The chain has TRBV18 and TRBJ1-5, with D unclear. From germline, CDR1 is KGHSH and CDR2 LQKENI. V was trimmed by 3 bases and J by 5 bases, leaving 8 bases between them. The CDR3 loop spans 13 amino acids. For the CDR3, the DNA is TGTGCCAGCTCACCCTACAAGGATCAGCCCCAGCATTTT. Translation gives CASSPYKDQPQHF.

The chain joins TRBV19 to TRBJ1-5, with a tentative D call TRBD1 (5 bases). The V end lost 8 bases, the J end lost 5 bases, and 19 bases lay between the germline ends. The CDR3 has 15 residues. Germline V CDR1 and CDR2: LNHDA, SQIVND (reference sequence). DNA of the CDR3: TGTGCCAGTCGAAAGAGCCGGGACCGCTATCAGCCCCAGCATTTT. Its protein is CASRKSRDRYQPQHF.

The chain is built from TRBV7-8 and TRBJ2-5; D gene unclear. This CDR3 region has 14 residues. Germline CDR1 reads SGHVS; CDR2 reads FQNEAQ. The germline V and J ends were trimmed by 0 bases and 10 bases, with 15 bases remaining between them. CDR3 in DNA: TGTGCCAGCAGCTTAGCGGGCGGCACCGTCCGCCAGTACTTC. Protein: CASSLAGGTVRQYF. Filled out from reference TRBV7-8 and TRBJ2-5, the complete variable domain reads GAGVSQSPRYKVAKRGQDVALRCDPISGHVSLFWYQQALGQGPEFLTYFQNEAQLDKSGLPSDRFFAERPEGSVSTLKIQRTQQEDSAVYLCASSLAGGTVRQYFGPGTRLLVL.

This clone was observed once. The rearrangement joins TRBV4-1 to TRBJ2-5; 7 nucleotides align to TRBD2. With 1 base clipped from V and 5 bases from J, the junction kept 1 base outside the gene matches. Germline CDR1 is MGHRA and CDR2 is YSYEKL. This CDR3 contains 13 residues. The DNA of the CDR3 is TGCGCCAGCAGCCAAGGACTAGCCGAGACCCAGTACTTC. Residues: CASSQGLAETQYF.

The J gene is TRBJ1-1, the V gene TRBV19, with D hard to call. In germline, CDR1 is LNHDA, CDR2 SQIVND (reference sequence). The CDR3 covers 13 residues. V was cut by 3 bases and J by 2 bases, with 7 bases left in between. The CDR3 DNA reads TGTGCCAGTAGTATTGCCCCAAACACTGAAGCTTTCTTT. Protein product: CASSIAPNTEAFF. Looking up the rest from reference TRBV19 and TRBJ1-1 gives the full variable domain: DGGITQSPKYLFRKEGQNVTLSCEQNLNHDAMYWYRQDPGQGLRLIYYSQIVNDFQKGDIAEGYSVSREKKESFPLTVTSAQKNPTAFYLCASSIAPNTEAFFGQGTRLTVV.

The rearrangement uses TRBV11-2 and TRBJ2-7, with 9 bases that match TRBD1. The trim removed 1 base at V and 9 bases at J, leaving 13 bases unmatched. Germline CDR1 is SGHAT and CDR2 is FQNNGV. The CDR3 is 16 amino acids. The CDR3 is CASSLGPGTGLLVQYF. Written as DNA, the CDR3 is TGTGCCAGCAGCTTAGGGCCCGGGACAGGGCTTCTAGTGCAGTACTTC.

The chain employs TRBV5-1 and TRBJ2-6; D is perhaps TRBD1 or TRBD2 (5 bases each). The CDR3 sequence is 15 residues long. Deletions cut 5 bases from V and 2 bases from J, with 11 bases between. Germline assignment: CDR1 SGHRS and CDR2 YFSETQ. This CDR3 is CASRIGGTGANVLTF. The CDR3 DNA reads as TGCGCCAGCAGAATTGGGGGAACTGGGGCCAACGTCCTGACTTTC.

J is TRBJ2-7 and V is TRBV19, with TRBD1 matching 9 bases. V dropped 4 bases and J dropped 1; count of bases not matched to a gene: 2. CDR3 length: 14 amino acids. Germline loops: CDR1 LNHDA, CDR2 SQIVND (reference sequence). The CDR3 bases are TGTGCCAGTAGTAATGGACAGGGGTCCTACGAGCAGTACTTC. Translating it yields CASSNGQGSYEQYF.